This T cell receptor (beta chain) appears in the sequencing data of a study of blood T cell repertoires in COVID-19. TCRdb's copy holds only in-frame clones and misses some; the assay was immunoSEQ multiplex PCR. The sample contains about 380,000 clones, about 88% of which appear only once. Participants' reported clinical history set cohort assignment. Germline V gives CDR1 SGHRS, CDR2 YFSETQ. With V trimmed by 3 bases and J by 4 bases, 5 bases remained unmatched. The CDR3 length is 14 residues. The V call is TRBV5-1, the J call TRBJ2-5, with 8 bases lining up with TRBD1. The clonotype was recovered from a woman between 18 and 29 years old who had recovered from COVID-19. What was sequenced was PBMCs or T cells enriched from blood (not recorded which). Written as DNA, the CDR3 is TGCGCCAGCAGCTCTCGGACAGGGATAGAGACCCAGTACTTC. Translating it yields CASSSRTGIETQYF.